A few counts support the clone carrying this TCR beta chain. What it binds is not known. The data belong to a study of beta chain features in type 1 diabetes. General observations from the study: Shortening of TCRB CDR3s, moderate but significant, appeared in all four CD4+ subsets of Type 1 diabetes patients.

The sequenced template was cDNA made from the entire isolated RNA. The data were produced by immunoSEQ multiplex PCR, yet TCRdb's version contains in-frame clones alone and is incomplete. The table lists almost 350,000 clones, under 8.5% of them singletons. CDR3 length: 13 amino acids. V dropped 1 base and J dropped 6 bases, with 10 bases sitting between them. Germline lookup yields CDR1 SGDLS and CDR2 YYNGEE. The sequenced material came from central memory CD4+ T cells from blood. This rearrangement joins TRBV9 to TRBJ1-1, with TRBD1 as a possible D gene (5 bases). The receptor's source is a woman in her late teens or twenties in good health. CDR3 residues: CASSVIGGSEAFF. CDR3 DNA sequence: TGTGCCAGCAGCGTAATTGGGGGGTCTGAAGCTTTCTTT.